Listed below are T cell receptor beta chains from one sample, sequenced in a study of blood T cells in healthy people across ages. A single record per CDR3 protein comes from TCRdb applying MiXCR to the 5' RACE reads. The table includes around 1,100,000 distinct CDR3 sequences, about two fifths detected once. Sample: blood. Every receptor here comes from a man aged 18-30 years in good health. Both conserved end residues are part of each CDR3. The D gene is left open where the match is weak. Only part of the rows carry a size: once, few, many, or a class if the clone is expanded.

v_call	clone_size	j_call	d_call	cdr3_aa	cdr3_nt
TRBV12-3/TRBV12-4	many	TRBJ1-5	TRBD1	CASSLTGGNQPQHF	TGTGCCAGCAGCTTAACAGGGGGCAATCAGCCCCAGCATTTT
TRBV29-1	few	TRBJ2-1	TRBD1	CSAGGAGNEQFF	TGCAGCGCAGGGGGCGCGGGAAATGAGCAGTTCTTC
TRBV24-1	NA	TRBJ2-3	NA	CATSAGGAGDTQYF	TGTGCCACCAGTGCTGGAGGGGCCGGAGATACGCAGTATTTT
TRBV2	NA	TRBJ2-1	TRBD1	CASSPTGLPYNEQFF	TGTGCCAGCAGCCCGACAGGGTTACCCTACAATGAGCAGTTCTTC
TRBV9	few	TRBJ2-7	NA	CASSATVRLHEQYF	TGTGCCAGCAGCGCGACAGTTCGACTCCACGAGCAGTACTTC
TRBV14	few	TRBJ1-2	TRBD1	CASSRGGGTGKGYTF	TGTGCCAGCAGCCGTGGCGGCGGGACAGGGAAAGGCTACACCTTC
TRBV20-1	NA	TRBJ2-5	NA	CSARETPQETQYF	TGCAGTGCTAGAGAAACTCCTCAAGAGACCCAGTACTTC
TRBV5-1	many	TRBJ1-2	NA	CASSLARNGNYGYTF	TGCGCCAGCAGCTTGGCCAGGAACGGAAACTATGGCTACACCTTC
TRBV27	NA	TRBJ1-2	NA	CASSFKGEREIYGYTF	TGTGCCAGCAGTTTCAAGGGTGAGCGGGAAATCTATGGCTACACCTTC
TRBV4-3	NA	TRBJ1-1	NA	CASSQAASTEAFF	TGCGCCAGCAGCCAAGCGGCGAGTACTGAAGCTTTCTTT
TRBV7-9	NA	TRBJ1-2	NA	CASSLATQLQRTYGYTF	TGTGCCAGCAGCTTAGCCACGCAATTACAGCGCACCTATGGCTACACCTTC
TRBV20-1	NA	TRBJ2-3	NA	CSARKSTDTQYF	TGCAGTGCTAGAAAGAGCACAGATACGCAGTATTTT
TRBV7-2	NA	TRBJ2-4	TRBD2	CASSLEGASGGNIQYF	TGTGCCAGCAGCTTAGAGGGAGCTAGCGGGGGGAACATTCAGTACTTC
TRBV20-1	few	TRBJ1-5	NA	CSASLSGGGTSNQPQHF	TGCAGTGCTAGTCTCTCCGGGGGAGGGACCAGCAATCAGCCCCAGCATTTT